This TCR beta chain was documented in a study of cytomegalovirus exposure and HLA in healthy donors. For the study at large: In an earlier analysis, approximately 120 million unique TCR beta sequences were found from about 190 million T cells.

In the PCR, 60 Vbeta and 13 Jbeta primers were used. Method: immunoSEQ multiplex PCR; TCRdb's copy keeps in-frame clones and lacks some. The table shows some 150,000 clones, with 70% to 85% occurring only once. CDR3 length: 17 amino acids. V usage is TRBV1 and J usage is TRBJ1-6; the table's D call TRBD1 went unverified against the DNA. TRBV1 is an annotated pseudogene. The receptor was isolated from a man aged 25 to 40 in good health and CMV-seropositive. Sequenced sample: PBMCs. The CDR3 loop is CTSSPGIRGFSDSPLHF. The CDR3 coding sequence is TGCACCAGCAGCCCAGGAATCAGGGGGTTTTCAGATTCACCCCTCCACTTT.